The rows below give T cell receptor beta chains drawn from one sample of a study of shared clonotypes between healthy human individuals. Assay used: immunoSEQ multiplex PCR; TCRdb lists only in-frame clones, some missing. The repertoire holds roughly 1.5 million clones, with approximately 98% as singletons. The sample comprised naive CD4+ T cells sorted from blood. The source is a man aged 30-40 years in good health. Each CDR3 is given with its conserved first and last residue. A D gene is named only where the DNA matches it firmly. Clone size appears in some rows only: once, few, many, or a class for an expanded clone.

>TRBJ2-5|.|TRBD1|TRBV29-1
CSVVRTGVSQGETQYF
TGCAGCGTTGTAAGGACAGGGGTCTCTCAAGGGGAGACCCAGTACTTC
>TRBJ1-2|.|.|TRBV5-4
CASSSPDPYGYTF
TGTGCCAGCAGCTCACCGGACCCCTATGGCTACACCTTC
>TRBJ2-3|.|TRBD2|TRBV2
CASSEVSGSLHTQYF
TGTGCCAGCAGTGAAGTGAGCGGGAGCCTCCATACGCAGTATTTT
>TRBJ2-7|.|TRBD2|TRBV28
CASSLGLAGVISYEQYF
TGTGCCAGCAGTTTGGGACTAGCGGGAGTAATCTCCTACGAGCAGTACTTC
>TRBJ2-7|.|TRBD1|TRBV19
CASSIRGNSYEQYF
TGTGCCAGTAGCATCAGGGGGAACTCCTACGAGCAGTACTTC
>TRBJ1-2|.|.|TRBV9
CASSVETGLYGYTF
TGTGCCAGCAGCGTAGAGACAGGACTGTATGGCTACACCTTC
>TRBJ1-1|.|.|TRBV7-8
CASSLDGGSLTEAFF
TGTGCCAGCAGCCTAGATGGGGGTAGCTTGACTGAAGCTTTCTTT
>TRBJ2-5|.|.|TRBV11-2
CASSIGGGAPYF
TGTGCCAGCAGCATCGGTGGGGGGGCACCGTACTTC
>TRBJ2-4|.|.|TRBV18
CASSPRTVAKNIQYF
TGTGCCAGCTCACCCCGGACAGTCGCCAAAAACATTCAGTACTTC
>TRBJ2-1|.|.|TRBV5-1
CASSLGRGGNEQFF
TGCGCCAGCAGCTTAGGTCGCGGCGGGAATGAGCAGTTCTTC
>TRBJ1-3|.|.|TRBV7-9
CASSLDNSGNTIYF
TGTGCCAGCAGCTTAGACAACTCTGGAAACACCATATATTTT
>TRBJ2-2|.|TRBD2|TRBV10-3
CAISELGTTNTGELFF
TGTGCCATCAGTGAGCTGGGGACTACGAACACCGGGGAGCTGTTTTTT
>TRBJ2-2|once|.|TRBV5-6
CASSLGLVGTNTGELFF
TGTGCCAGCAGCTTGGGGCTAGTGGGAACGAACACCGGGGAGCTGTTTTTT
>TRBJ1-1|.|.|TRBV7-2
CASSFRDILNTEAFF
TGTGCCAGCAGCTTCCGGGACATATTGAACACTGAAGCTTTCTTT
>TRBJ2-7|.|TRBD2|TRBV4-1
CASSQHVQLGSGTYEQYF
TGCGCCAGCAGCCAACACGTACAGCTCGGCAGCGGGACCTACGAGCAGTACTTC
>TRBJ2-3|.|.|TRBV10-1
CASSETGPTDTQYF
TGCGCCAGCAGTGAAACAGGGCCCACAGATACGCAGTATTTT
>TRBJ1-5|.|.|TRBV4-1
CASSQPTGQPQHF
TGCGCCAGCAGCCAACCCACTGGGCAGCCCCAGCATTTT
>TRBJ2-7|.|.|TRBV7-2
CASSLGPPETYEQYF
TGTGCCAGCAGCTTAGGCCCCCCAGAGACCTACGAGCAGTACTTC
>TRBJ1-5|.|.|TRBV19
CASQDRFNQPQHF
TGTGCCAGCCAGGACCGATTCAATCAGCCCCAGCATTTT
>TRBJ2-1|.|TRBD1|TRBV27
CASSLPYATGTAEQFF
TGTGCCAGCAGTTTACCGTATGCGACAGGGACCGCTGAGCAGTTCTTC
>TRBJ2-2|.|.|TRBV9
CASSVGPEGAGELFF
TGTGCCAGCAGCGTAGGGCCCGAAGGGGCCGGGGAGCTGTTTTTT
>TRBJ1-2|.|TRBD1|TRBV6-1
CATTGEYGYTF
TGTGCCACCACAGGGGAATATGGCTACACCTTC
>TRBJ1-2|.|.|TRBV6-5
CASSRRSFYGYTF
TGTGCCAGCAGTCGCCGGAGCTTCTATGGCTACACCTTC
>TRBJ2-7|.|TRBD2|TRBV7-2
CASSLGSGRAYEQYF
TGTGCCAGCAGCTTAGGTAGCGGGAGGGCCTACGAGCAGTACTTC
>TRBJ2-5|.|TRBD1|TRBV6-1
CASSKDRVEETQYF
TGTGCCAGCAGTAAGGACAGGGTCGAAGAGACCCAGTACTTC
>TRBJ2-3|.|TRBD1|TRBV30
CAWSGGQGGTDTQYF
TGTGCCTGGAGTGGGGGACAGGGGGGCACAGATACGCAGTATTTT
>TRBJ1-1|.|.|TRBV18
CASSPGPNTEAFF
TGTGCCAGCTCACCAGGGCCGAACACTGAAGCTTTCTTT
>TRBJ2-7|.|TRBD1|TRBV2
CASRGTGGSYEQYF
TGTGCCAGCAGGGGGACAGGGGGATCCTACGAGCAGTACTTC
>TRBJ2-1|.|TRBD2|TRBV5-1
CASSLRSSGMDEQFF
TGCGCCAGCAGCTTGAGGTCTAGCGGGATGGATGAGCAGTTCTTC
>TRBJ2-5|.|.|TRBV2
CASSVWATETQYF
TGTGCCAGCAGTGTTTGGGCGACGGAGACCCAGTACTTC
>TRBJ2-1|.|TRBD2|TRBV10-2
CASSFSGTSGRARENEQFF
TGCGCCAGCAGTTTTTCCGGGACTAGCGGGAGGGCCCGGGAGAATGAGCAGTTCTTC
>TRBJ1-5|.|.|TRBV19
CATRNWADSLSNQPQHF
TGTGCCACCCGGAATTGGGCCGATTCTCTTAGCAATCAGCCCCAGCATTTT
>TRBJ1-5|.|.|TRBV6-1
CASADTGSNQPQHF
TGTGCCAGCGCAGATACAGGGAGCAATCAGCCCCAGCATTTT
>TRBJ1-5|.|.|TRBV7-2
CASSPDYRKQPQHF
TGTGCCAGCAGCCCTGACTACCGTAAACAGCCCCAGCATTTT
>TRBJ2-1|.|TRBD1|TRBV2
CASRDRLRNEQFF
TGTGCCAGCCGGGACAGGTTACGAAATGAGCAGTTCTTC
>TRBJ2-1|.|TRBD2|TRBV5-6
CASSYPSGRSYEQFF
TGTGCCAGCAGCTACCCTAGCGGGAGATCGTATGAGCAGTTCTTC
>TRBJ1-1|.|.|TRBV19
CASSTLAHTGSNTEAFF
TGTGCCAGTAGTACCCTGGCTCACACAGGATCGAACACTGAAGCTTTCTTT
>TRBJ2-7|.|TRBD2|TRBV5-1
CASSLVTSGSYEQYF
TGCGCCAGCAGCTTGGTTACTAGCGGGAGCTACGAGCAGTACTTC
>TRBJ2-7|.|TRBD2|TRBV7-2
CAIPASGRAGFDEQYF
TGTGCCATCCCAGCTTCCGGAAGAGCGGGATTCGACGAGCAGTACTTC
>TRBJ1-1|.|.|TRBV6-5
CASTQSYGANTEAFF
TGTGCCAGCACTCAGAGCTACGGGGCAAACACTGAAGCTTTCTTT
>TRBJ2-2|.|TRBD1|TRBV7-8
CASRSRGQGWETGELFF
TGTGCCAGCCGCTCAAGGGGGCAGGGATGGGAGACCGGGGAGCTGTTTTTT
>TRBJ2-1|.|TRBD2|TRBV29-1
CSVDEAGVAYNEQFF
TGCAGCGTTGACGAGGCGGGAGTGGCCTACAATGAGCAGTTCTTC
>TRBJ2-1|.|TRBD2|TRBV5-5
CASSRTSGAYNEQFF
TGTGCCAGCAGCAGGACTAGCGGAGCTTACAATGAGCAGTTCTTC
>TRBJ2-3|.|.|TRBV30
CAWAGVADTQYF
TGTGCCTGGGCCGGGGTGGCAGATACGCAGTATTTT
>TRBJ1-5|.|.|TRBV2
CASSPGASFRNQPQHF
TGTGCCAGCAGCCCGGGGGCCAGTTTCCGCAATCAGCCCCAGCATTTT
>TRBJ2-3|.|TRBD2|TRBV11-3
CASSLSGNGPDTQYF
TGTGCCAGCAGCTTAAGCGGGAACGGCCCAGATACGCAGTATTTT
>TRBJ2-4|.|.|TRBV19
CASSILRQQNIQYF
TGTGCCAGTAGTATCTTGAGACAGCAAAACATTCAGTACTTC
>TRBJ2-1|.|TRBD1|TRBV18
CASSLPGQGYNEQFF
TGTGCCAGCTCACTACCGGGACAGGGGTACAATGAGCAGTTCTTC
>TRBJ1-2|.|.|TRBV5-1
CASSLETVNYGYTF
TGCGCCAGCAGCTTGGAGACCGTTAACTATGGCTACACCTTC
>TRBJ2-5|.|TRBD2|TRBV6-1
CASSELAGGETQYF
TGTGCCAGCAGTGAACTAGCGGGAGGGGAGACCCAGTACTTC
>TRBJ2-2|.|.|TRBV11-3
CASSLGSQVGTGELFF
TGTGCCAGCAGCTTAGGTTCGCAGGTCGGCACCGGGGAGCTGTTTTTT
>TRBJ2-5|.|.|TRBV2
CASGRTLYQETQYF
TGTGCCAGCGGGCGAACATTGTACCAAGAGACCCAGTACTTC
>TRBJ2-7|.|TRBD1|TRBV15
CATSRSGQLAYEQYF
TGTGCCACCAGCAGGTCGGGACAGCTGGCCTACGAGCAGTACTTC
>TRBJ1-2|.|.|TRBV7-9
CASSLDANYGYTF
TGTGCCAGCAGCCTCGATGCTAACTATGGCTACACCTTC
>TRBJ2-5|.|TRBD2|TRBV29-1
CSVEVLRPSGRESQETQYF
TGCAGCGTTGAAGTCCTGAGGCCTAGCGGGAGGGAAAGCCAAGAGACCCAGTACTTC
>TRBJ2-3|.|.|TRBV13
CASSLDVSGTDTQYF
TGTGCCAGCAGCTTAGACGTCTCAGGGACAGATACGCAGTATTTT
>TRBJ2-2|.|.|TRBV9
CASSTGRYTGELFF
TGTGCCAGCAGCACAGGTCGATACACCGGGGAGCTGTTTTTT
>TRBJ1-5|.|.|TRBV6-1
CASSLRGQPQHF
TGTGCCAGCAGCCTCAGAGGGCAGCCCCAGCATTTT
>TRBJ2-1|.|.|TRBV19
CASSHEADSYNEQFF
TGTGCCAGTAGTCATGAGGCAGACAGCTACAATGAGCAGTTCTTC